The 23 T cell receptor beta chains given below trace back to one sample, sequenced in a study of T-cell memory formation after mild COVID-19. TCRdb passed the 5' RACE reads through MiXCR, listing each CDR3 protein once. This table holds 350,000 to 500,000 distinct CDR3 sequences, less than 25% found once. Material: PBMCs or a T cell subset sorted from them (not recorded which). These receptors originate from an adult woman who had mild COVID-19 (a few samples of this study predate the infection). Cell type and time point are not known.

The chain uses TRBV7-9 and TRBJ2-7; D unresolved. The CDR3 loop spans 13 amino acids. Germline V gene data show CDR1 as SEHNR and CDR2 as FQNEAQ (reference sequence). Deletions cut 5 bases from V and 5 bases from J, with 13 bases between. The DNA of the CDR3 is TGTGCCAGCAGCCACAACCCCTGGGACGAGCAGTACTTC. Amino acid sequence: CASSHNPWDEQYF.

V gene TRBV5-6 combines with J gene TRBJ2-3; 12 bases are a match to TRBD2. Germline V gene sequence: CDR1 SGHDT, CDR2 YYEEEE. The CDR3 runs to 17 residues. V shed 5 bases, J shed 4 bases, and the junction held 11 bases outside the gene matches. The CDR3 DNA is TGTGCCAGCAGAGACTTTAGGCTAGCGGGAGGGCCAGATACGCAGTATTTT. This sequence encodes CASRDFRLAGGPDTQYF. Full variable domain (remainder filled in from reference TRBV5-6 and TRBJ2-3): DAGVTQSPTHLIKTRGQQVTLRCSPKSGHDTVSWYQQALGQGPQFIFQYYEEEERQRGNFPDRFSGHQFPNYSSELNVNALLLGDSALYLCASRDFRLAGGPDTQYFGPGTRLTVL.

The J gene is TRBJ2-3, the V gene TRBV24-1; tentative D call: TRBD1 (5 bases). The CDR3 spans 17 residues. Germline V lookup: CDR1 KGHDR, CDR2 SFDVKD. Trimming shortened V by 1 base and J by 2 bases, and 15 bases separated the two germline ends. In DNA, the CDR3 is TGTGCCACCAGTGATTTTCCAGGGTCGATCTCCACAGATACGCAGTATTTT. It specifies CATSDFPGSISTDTQYF.

This clonotype occurred a few times. This rearrangement joins TRBV29-1 to TRBJ2-1; 7 nucleotides match TRBD2. Trimming at V came to 1 base and at J to 9 bases, leaving 0 bases not matched to a gene. CDR3 length: 11 residues. Germline V gives CDR1 SQVTM, CDR2 ANQGSEA. CDR3 in DNA: TGCAGCGTTGAAGGGGGGGGTGAGCAGTTCTTC. Translating gives CSVEGGGEQFF.

The chain combines TRBV6-2 or TRBV6-3 with TRBJ1-1; possible D gene TRBD1, 6 bases. CDR3 size: 16 residues. The V and J ends lost 6 bases and 5 bases respectively, with 22 bases between them. Per the germline V gene, CDR1 is MNHEY and CDR2 is SVGEGT. CDR3 loop: CASRYNPQGKGTEAFF. In DNA form, the CDR3 reads TGTGCCAGCAGATATAATCCACAGGGTAAAGGTACTGAAGCTTTCTTT.

The V call is TRBV7-3, the J call TRBJ2-2; D perhaps matches TRBD1 (6 bases). The CDR3 loop spans 14 amino acids. Germline assignment: CDR1 SGHTA and CDR2 FQGTGA. V lost 5 bases, J lost 6 bases, and 13 bases lay in between. CDR3 region: CASSPTGYPGELFF. The CDR3 DNA reads TGTGCCAGCAGCCCTACAGGGTACCCCGGGGAGCTGTTTTTT.

This clonotype has more than one count but fewer than ten. The gene calls are TRBV7-2 and TRBJ1-6; 9 nucleotides match TRBD1. Germline V gene sequence: CDR1 SGHTA, CDR2 FQGNSA. V lost 4 bases and J lost 9; bases outside the gene matches: 10. The CDR3 loop spans 16 amino acids. CDR3 sequence reads: CASSSFRDRARSPLHF. The CDR3 DNA reads as TGTGCCAGCAGCTCTTTCCGGGACAGGGCGCGTTCACCCCTCCACTTT.

This clonotype was counted at least ten times. The V and J genes are TRBV18 and TRBJ2-5; tentatively, D is TRBD2 (6 bases). The V gene's germline CDR1 is KGHSH and CDR2 LQKENI. V was cut by 8 bases and J by 5 bases, with 15 bases left in between. The CDR3 runs 13 residues. CDR3 residues: CASSPGRRETQYF. In DNA form, the CDR3 reads TGTGCCAGCAGCCCAGGGAGGCGGGAGACCCAGTACTTC.

This clonotype was counted at least ten times. The chain recombines TRBV6-2 or TRBV6-3 with TRBJ2-6, with unresolved D. CDR3 length: 15 residues. The germline V gene has CDR1 MNHEY and CDR2 SVGEGT. Deletions cut 0 bases from V and 0 bases from J, with 3 bases between. The CDR3 region is CASSYSNSGANVLTF. The CDR3 DNA sequence: TGTGCCAGCAGTTACTCAAACTCTGGGGCCAACGTCCTGACTTTC.

Notes on this clonotype: The junction and the germline gene differ at one end; a read error may be behind it. The CDR3: CASRLGTGGRYGYTF. CDR3 DNA sequence: TGTGCCAGCAGATTAGGGACAGGAGGTCGCTATGGCTACACCTTC. The gene calls are TRBV12-3 or TRBV12-4 and TRBJ1-2; 8 positions match TRBD1. The CDR3 loop spans 15 amino acids.

This clonotype was recorded at least ten times. This chain links TRBV15 with TRBJ2-3, with D perhaps TRBD2 (5 bases). The CDR3 loop spans 17 amino acids. Looked up from germline, CDR1 is LNHNV and CDR2 is YYDKDF (reference sequence). V lost 0 bases to trimming and J lost 4 bases, with 17 bases between them. DNA of the CDR3: TGTGCCACCAGCAGAGAGACCCAGCTAGCTGCGGCAGATACGCAGTATTTT. Protein sequence: CATSRETQLAAADTQYF.

V and J are TRBV25-1 and TRBJ1-1; D is ambiguous. The length of the CDR3 is 12 residues. Trimming took off 7 bases at V and 8 bases at J, with 14 bases between the two ends. CDR1 and CDR2 (germline): MGHDK, SYGVNS. CDR3 region: CASTETGIEAFF. The CDR3, as DNA: TGTGCCAGCACCGAAACGGGAATCGAAGCTTTCTTT.

This chain joins TRBV6-1 and TRBJ2-7, with a possible D match to TRBD1 (7 bases). The CDR3 has 15 residues. Germline CDR1 and CDR2: MNHNS and SASEGT. Trimming pared 7 bases from V and 4 bases from J, leaving 20 bases between. The chain's CDR3 is CASTLQGGRRYEQYF. CDR3 DNA: TGTGCCAGCACCCTCCAGGGGGGCAGGAGGTACGAGCAGTACTTC.

This clonotype came up a few times. The chain joins TRBV20-1 to TRBJ1-1, with D tentatively TRBD1 (5 bases). The germline V gene has CDR1 DFQATT and CDR2 SNEGSKA (reference sequence). V dropped 7 bases and J dropped 1 base, with 7 bases sitting between them. The CDR3 runs to 11 residues. CDR3 sequence reads: CSGRANTEAFF. CDR3 bases: TGCAGTGGCAGGGCGAACACTGAAGCTTTCTTT.

This clonotype has at least ten counts. The gene calls are TRBV4-1 and TRBJ2-2, with D uncertain. Germline V lookup: CDR1 MGHRA, CDR2 YSYEKL. This CDR3 has 15 residues. V lost 1 base and J 2 bases, leaving 8 bases between the germline ends. Here the CDR3 reads CASSQVQFNTGELFF. The CDR3 DNA is TGCGCCAGCAGCCAAGTCCAGTTCAACACCGGGGAGCTGTTTTTT.

In this sample, this clonotype turned up a few times. The chain employs TRBV5-6 and TRBJ2-1; D uncertain. Trimming took 3 bases from V and 5 from J, leaving 9 bases between them. CDR3 size: 13 residues. Germline loops: CDR1 SGHDT, CDR2 YYEEEE. The chain's CDR3 is CASSWAGNNEQFF. Here the CDR3 DNA reads TGTGCCAGCAGCTGGGCTGGAAACAATGAGCAGTTCTTC.

The chain recombines TRBV2 with TRBJ2-1, with 9 positions matching TRBD2. Germline V gene data show CDR1 as SNHLY and CDR2 as FYNNEI. This CDR3 contains 14 residues. The V and J ends lost 8 bases and 6 bases, in that order; junction bases with no gene match: 8. The CDR3 loop is CASLWREGRNEQFF. The CDR3 nucleotides are TGTGCCAGCCTTTGGCGGGAGGGCCGCAATGAGCAGTTCTTC.

This clonotype was seen a handful of times. The chain uses TRBV15 and TRBJ2-6; TRBD1 aligns across 9 bases. The V gene end was trimmed by 2 bases and the J gene end by 4 bases; junction bases not matched to a gene: 18. This CDR3 has 21 residues. CDR1 is LNHNV and CDR2 is YYDKDF in the germline V gene (reference sequence). Written as DNA, the CDR3 is TGTGCCACCAGCAGATTTCCCCCCGGGGACAGGGCTTCTACCGGGGCCAACGTCCTGACTTTC. Encoded protein: CATSRFPPGDRASTGANVLTF.

This chain uses TRBV6-6 with TRBJ2-7; 14 positions match TRBD2. The ends lost 4 bases at V and 0 bases at J; junction bases unmatched: 17. The CDR3 sequence is 21 residues long. CDR1 MNHNY and CDR2 SVGAGI come from the germline V gene (reference sequence). The CDR3 protein is CASSFPGTGTSGSKLSYEQYF. CDR3 in DNA: TGTGCCAGCAGTTTCCCCGGTACCGGGACTAGCGGGAGTAAACTCTCCTACGAGCAGTACTTC.

This clonotype has only a few counts. The gene calls are TRBV20-1 and TRBJ2-1; 9 bases are a match to TRBD1. The CDR3 loop spans 15 amino acids. V gave up 5 bases and J gave up 4 bases; unmatched junction bases: 9. The germline CDR1 and CDR2 sequences are DFQATT and SNEGSKA (reference sequence). As DNA, the CDR3 is TGCAGTGCTGAGAACAAGGGACAGGGTTACAATGAGCAGTTCTTC. It codes for CSAENKGQGYNEQFF.

This clonotype was recorded a few times. The rearrangement uses TRBV25-1 and TRBJ2-4, with 8 bases aligning to TRBD1. After removal of 4 bases from V and 10 bases from J, the junction contained 0 bases not matched to a gene. Looked up from germline, CDR1 is MGHDK and CDR2 is SYGVNS. The CDR3 consists of 11 residues. The CDR3 reads CASSGTGIQYF. DNA for the CDR3: TGTGCCAGCAGTGGGACAGGGATTCAGTACTTC.

The chain combines TRBV6-5 with TRBJ1-5, with no clear D. V dropped 5 bases and J dropped 0 bases, with 11 bases sitting between them. CDR3 length: 15 residues. Germline V gene lookup returns CDR1 MNHEY and CDR2 SVGAGI. This chain's CDR3 is CASSPGVYSNQPQHF. CDR3 bases: TGTGCCAGCAGTCCTGGGGTGTATAGCAATCAGCCCCAGCATTTT.

V gene TRBV5-1 combines with J gene TRBJ2-6; D possibly uses TRBD1 or TRBD2 (5 bases each). Germline V CDR1 and CDR2: SGHRS, YFSETQ. The germline V and J ends were trimmed by 5 bases and 8 bases, with 23 bases remaining between them. The CDR3 spans 17 residues. The CDR3 spells CASSLRGQETRSNVLTF. The CDR3 DNA reads TGCGCCAGCAGTTTGAGGGGTCAAGAGACGCGTTCCAACGTCCTGACTTTC.